The source of this T cell receptor (beta chain) is a study of cytomegalovirus exposure and HLA in healthy donors. As to this clone: Antigen: not known.

Vbeta (60) and Jbeta (13) primers were used in the PCR. Sequencing was performed with immunoSEQ multiplex PCR; in TCRdb, only in-frame clones are kept and a portion is missing. This sample yields about 170,000 clones, of which approximately 82% are seen a single time; about 1.5% belongs to the top ten. Among the donors, all were healthy bone marrow donors. Findings of the study overall: A later analysis linked a missense variant in DCLRE1C to the trimming of TCR beta V and J genes. CMV serostatus alone was available as immune exposure information. Rarity held for most TCR sequences, but there were some public TCRs that occurred in many donors.

V lost 2 bases to trimming and J lost 4 bases; unmatched junction nucleotides: 9. The CDR3 runs to 16 residues. Germline V gives CDR1 MNHNS, CDR2 SASEGT. The chain employs TRBV6-1 and TRBJ2-7; 9 bases line up with TRBD1. The receptor was derived from a male donor in good health and CMV-seronegative. Sample: PBMCs. CDR3: CASSESRGTGSYEQYF. CDR3 bases: TGTGCCAGCAGTGAATCTAGGGGGACAGGGTCTTACGAGCAGTACTTC.